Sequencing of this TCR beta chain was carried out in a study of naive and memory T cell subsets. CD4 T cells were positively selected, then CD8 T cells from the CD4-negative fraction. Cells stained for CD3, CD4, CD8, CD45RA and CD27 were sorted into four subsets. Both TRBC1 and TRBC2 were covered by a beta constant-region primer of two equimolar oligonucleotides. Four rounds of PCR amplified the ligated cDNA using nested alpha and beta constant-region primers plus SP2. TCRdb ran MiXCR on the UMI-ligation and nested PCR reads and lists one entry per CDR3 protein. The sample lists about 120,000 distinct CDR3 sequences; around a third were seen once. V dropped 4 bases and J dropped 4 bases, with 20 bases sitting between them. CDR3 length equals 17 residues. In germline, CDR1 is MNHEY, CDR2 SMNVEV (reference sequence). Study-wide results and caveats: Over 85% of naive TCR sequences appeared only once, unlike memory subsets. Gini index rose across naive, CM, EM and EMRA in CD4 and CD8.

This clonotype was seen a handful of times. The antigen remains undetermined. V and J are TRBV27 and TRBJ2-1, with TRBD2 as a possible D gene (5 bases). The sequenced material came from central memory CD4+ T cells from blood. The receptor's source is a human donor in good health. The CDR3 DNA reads TGTGCCAGCAGTTCGCTCGGGTGGCGGGCTAGTTACAATGAGCAGTTCTTC. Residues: CASSSLGWRASYNEQFF.